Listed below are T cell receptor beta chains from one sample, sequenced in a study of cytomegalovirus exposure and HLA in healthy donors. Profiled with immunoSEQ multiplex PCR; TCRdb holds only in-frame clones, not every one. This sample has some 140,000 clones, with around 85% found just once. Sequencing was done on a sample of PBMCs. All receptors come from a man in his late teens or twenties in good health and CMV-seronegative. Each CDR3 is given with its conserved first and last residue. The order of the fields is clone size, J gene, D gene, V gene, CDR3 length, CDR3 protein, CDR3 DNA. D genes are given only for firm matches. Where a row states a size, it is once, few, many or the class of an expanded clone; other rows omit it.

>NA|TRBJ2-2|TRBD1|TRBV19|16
CASSSQTGGRTGELFF
TGTGCCAGTAGTTCACAGACAGGGGGGAGGACCGGGGAGCTGTTTTTT
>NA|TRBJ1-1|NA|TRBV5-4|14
CASSLVGGLTEAFF
TGTGCCAGCAGCTTGGTGGGGGGATTGACTGAAGCTTTCTTT
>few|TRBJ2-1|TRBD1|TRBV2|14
CASSAQGARNEQFF
TGTGCCAGCAGTGCACAGGGGGCGCGGAATGAGCAGTTCTTC
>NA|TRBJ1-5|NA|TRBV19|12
CASADSNQPQHF
TGTGCCAGTGCAGATAGCAATCAGCCCCAGCATTTT
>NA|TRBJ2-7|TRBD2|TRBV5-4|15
CASSSGLAGEFEQYF
TGTGCCAGCAGCTCGGGACTAGCGGGAGAATTCGAGCAGTACTTC
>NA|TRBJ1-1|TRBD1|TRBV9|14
CASSRGQVNTEAFF
TGTGCCAGCAGCCGGGGACAGGTGAACACTGAAGCTTTCTTT
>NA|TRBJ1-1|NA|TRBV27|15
CASSLSRGRNTEAFF
TGTGCCAGCAGTTTATCCAGGGGTAGAAACACTGAAGCTTTCTTT
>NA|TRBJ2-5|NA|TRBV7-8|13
CASRRGTEETQYF
TGTGCCAGCCGGAGGGGCACGGAAGAGACCCAGTACTTC
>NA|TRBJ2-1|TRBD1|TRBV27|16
CASSFLGTGGYNEQFF
TGTGCCAGCAGCTTCCTCGGGACAGGGGGTTACAATGAGCAGTTCTTC
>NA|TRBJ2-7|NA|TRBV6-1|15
CASSGVAGTPGEQYF
TGTGCCAGCAGTGGGGTCGCGGGGACCCCGGGGGAGCAGTACTTC
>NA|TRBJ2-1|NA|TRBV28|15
CASRGQYPSYNEQFF
TGTGCCAGCAGGGGGCAATACCCCTCCTACAATGAGCAGTTCTTC
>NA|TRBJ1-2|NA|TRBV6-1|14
CASSEGSGSYGYTF
TGTGCCAGCAGTGAAGGGTCAGGTTCCTATGGCTACACCTTC
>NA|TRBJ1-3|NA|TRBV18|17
CASSPVTGQDSGNTIYF
TGTGCCAGCTCACCCGTGACAGGACAAGACTCTGGAAACACCATATATTTT
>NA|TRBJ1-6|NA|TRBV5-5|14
CASSTDSLGSPLHF
TGTGCCAGCAGCACGGACAGTTTGGGATCACCCCTCCACTTT
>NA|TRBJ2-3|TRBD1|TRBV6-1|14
CASGGGQGPDTQYF
TGTGCCAGTGGAGGGGGACAGGGCCCAGATACGCAGTATTTT
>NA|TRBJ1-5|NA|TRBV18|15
CASSPREGGGQPQHF
TGTGCCAGCTCACCCCGGGAGGGGGGCGGTCAGCCCCAGCATTTT
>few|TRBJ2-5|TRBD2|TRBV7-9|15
CASSLGLADQETQYF
TGTGCCAGCAGCTTAGGACTAGCGGACCAAGAGACCCAGTACTTC
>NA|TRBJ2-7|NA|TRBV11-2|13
CASSGGASYEQYF
TGTGCCAGCAGCGGCGGGGCCTCCTACGAGCAGTACTTC
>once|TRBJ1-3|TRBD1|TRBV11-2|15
CASSLGQGSGNTIYF
TGTGCCAGCAGCCTCGGACAGGGCTCTGGAAACACCATATATTTT
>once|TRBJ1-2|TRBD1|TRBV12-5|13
CASGHGTGEGYTF
TGTGCTAGTGGTCACGGGACAGGGGAAGGCTACACCTTC
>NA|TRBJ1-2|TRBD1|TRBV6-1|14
CASSETGARYGYTF
TGTGCCAGCAGTGAAACAGGGGCGAGATATGGCTACACCTTC
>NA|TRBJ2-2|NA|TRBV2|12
CASSQGFGELFF
TGTGCCAGCAGTCAGGGGTTCGGGGAGCTGTTTTTT
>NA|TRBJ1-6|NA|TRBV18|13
CASSTRGDSPLHF
TGTGCCAGCTCCACCAGGGGTGATTCACCCCTCCACTTT